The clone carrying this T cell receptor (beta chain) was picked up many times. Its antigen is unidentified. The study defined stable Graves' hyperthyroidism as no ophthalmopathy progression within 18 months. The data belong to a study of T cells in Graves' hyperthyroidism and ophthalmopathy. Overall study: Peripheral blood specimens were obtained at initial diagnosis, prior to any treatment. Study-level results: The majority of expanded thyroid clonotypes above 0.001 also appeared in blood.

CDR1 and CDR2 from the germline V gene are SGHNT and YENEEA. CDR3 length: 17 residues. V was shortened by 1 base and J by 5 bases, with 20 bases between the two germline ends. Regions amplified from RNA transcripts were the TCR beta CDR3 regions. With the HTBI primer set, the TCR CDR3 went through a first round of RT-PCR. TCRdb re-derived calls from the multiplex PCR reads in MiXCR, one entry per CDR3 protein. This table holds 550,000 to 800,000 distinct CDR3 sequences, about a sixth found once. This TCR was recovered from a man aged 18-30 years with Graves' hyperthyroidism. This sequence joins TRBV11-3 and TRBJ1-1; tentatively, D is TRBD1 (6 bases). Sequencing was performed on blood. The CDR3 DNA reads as TGTGCCAGCAGCTTAGTTGGGGGGGAACACAGGGAAACTGAAGCTTTCTTT. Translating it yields CASSLVGGEHRETEAFF.